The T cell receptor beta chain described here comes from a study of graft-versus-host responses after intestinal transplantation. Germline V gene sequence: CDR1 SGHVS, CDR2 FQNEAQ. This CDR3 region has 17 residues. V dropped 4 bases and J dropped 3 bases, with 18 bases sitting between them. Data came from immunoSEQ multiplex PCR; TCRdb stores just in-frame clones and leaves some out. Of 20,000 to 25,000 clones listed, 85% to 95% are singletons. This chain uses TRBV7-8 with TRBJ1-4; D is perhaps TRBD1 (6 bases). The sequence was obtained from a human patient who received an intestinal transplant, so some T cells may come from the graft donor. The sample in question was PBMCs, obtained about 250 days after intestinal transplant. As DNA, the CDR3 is TGTGCCAGCAGCTCCAACAGGGCCAGGAGGGCTAATGAAAAACTGTTTTTT. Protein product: CASSSNRARRANEKLFF.